This TCR beta chain appears in the sequencing data of a study of cytomegalovirus exposure and HLA in healthy donors. Notes on the study in general: Apparent HLA restriction characterized most CMV-associated TCR beta chains in a later analysis. V- and J-gene trimming in TCR beta was tied to a missense DCLRE1C variant by an analysis performed later.

PCR employed 60 Vbeta and 13 Jbeta primers. Clones were read by immunoSEQ multiplex PCR, and TCRdb kept only the in-frame ones, dropping some. The data hold roughly 140,000 clones, with about 75% observed a single time. A word on this clone: Its antigen remains unidentified.

Germline CDR1 is SGHNT and CDR2 is YYREEE (reference sequence). The CDR3 covers 16 residues. The V and J ends lost 0 bases and 0 bases respectively, with 11 bases between them. The clonotype was recovered from a man in his sixties in good health and CMV-seronegative. The sample consisted of PBMCs. The gene calls are TRBV5-4 and TRBJ2-3; D perhaps matches TRBD1 (5 bases). The CDR3 here is CASSLGVTASTDTQYF. As DNA, the CDR3 is TGTGCCAGCAGCTTGGGTGTGACAGCTAGCACAGATACGCAGTATTTT.